These 2 T cell receptor beta chains were all obtained from the same sample, sequenced in a study of blood T cell repertoires in COVID-19. The assay was immunoSEQ multiplex PCR, and TCRdb's table has in-frame clones only and misses some. Of 150,000 to 200,000 clones listed, approximately 86% are singletons. The sequenced sample was peripheral blood. These receptors were obtained from a woman at least 80 years old with acute or convalescent COVID-19.

V usage is TRBV5-4 and J usage is TRBJ2-7; D possibly corresponds to TRBD1 (5 bases). Germline V lookup: CDR1 SGHNT, CDR2 YYREEE (reference sequence). Trimming removed 0 bases from V and 1 base from J, with 11 bases in between. This CDR3 is built from 15 residues. The CDR3 nucleotides read TGTGCCAGCAGCTTGGAGGACAACGCTTCCTACGAGCAGTACTTC. Its protein product is CASSLEDNASYEQYF.

Comments on this clone: The sample holds other DNA sequences that translate to the same CDR3. The chain carries TRBV7-2 and TRBJ1-2, with D perhaps matching TRBD1 (6 bases). The length of the CDR3 is 15 residues. The germline V gene has CDR1 SGHTA and CDR2 FQGNSA. Deletions cut 7 bases from V and 8 bases from J, with 23 bases between. CDR3 loop: CASTPPGQRGRGYTF. CDR3 sequence (DNA): TGTGCCAGCACCCCCCCCGGACAGCGGGGCCGGGGCTACACCTTC.